Listed below are T cell receptor beta chains from one sample, sequenced in a study of shared clonotypes between healthy human individuals. Clones were sequenced by immunoSEQ multiplex PCR, and TCRdb holds only the in-frame ones, with some missing. This table holds around 350,000 clones, roughly 70% found once. The sequenced sample was memory CD4+ T cells sorted from blood. These TCRs come from a young man in good health. Both conserved end residues are part of each CDR3. Each record gives: V gene, J gene, D gene, CDR3 length, clone size, CDR3 protein, CDR3 DNA. D genes are given only for firm matches. Some rows have no size entry. The others give once, few or many, or a class for an expanded clone.

TRBV2	TRBJ2-7	NA	15	NA	CASSGFGGASYEQYF	TGTGCCAGCAGTGGGTTTGGTGGGGCCTCCTACGAGCAGTACTTC
TRBV18	TRBJ2-3	TRBD2	14	NA	CASSPGTNTDTQYF	TGTGCCAGCTCCCCGGGGACTAACACAGATACGCAGTATTTT
TRBV28	TRBJ2-5	NA	16	few	CASTALSAEARETQYF	TGTGCCAGCACCGCTCTCTCGGCGGAGGCTAGGGAGACCCAGTACTTC
TRBV7-9	TRBJ1-1	NA	14	NA	CASSSWGPNTEAFF	TGTGCCAGCAGCTCGTGGGGTCCGAACACTGAAGCTTTCTTT
TRBV7-8	TRBJ2-3	TRBD2	16	NA	CASSLGTLAGADTQYF	TGTGCCAGCAGCTTAGGGACGCTAGCGGGAGCAGATACGCAGTATTTT
TRBV5-4	TRBJ2-3	TRBD2	19	NA	CASSRPGTSGRGSTDTQYF	TGTGCCAGCAGCCGCCCCGGGACTAGCGGGAGAGGTAGCACAGATACGCAGTATTTT
TRBV5-1	TRBJ1-1	NA	15	NA	CASSRERSDLTAAFF	TGCGCCAGCAGCCGCGAAAGGAGTGACTTGACCGCAGCTTTCTTT
TRBV19	TRBJ2-5	TRBD1	14	many	CASSLGQGWETQYF	TGTGCCAGTAGTTTGGGACAGGGGTGGGAGACCCAGTACTTC
TRBV7-2	TRBJ2-5	NA	15	NA	CASSHGSANQETQYF	TGTGCCAGCAGCCACGGGAGCGCCAACCAAGAGACCCAGTACTTC
TRBV6-9	TRBJ2-1	NA	17	many	CASTLSRTEKQPNEQFF	TGTGCCAGCACCTTGTCCCGGACAGAAAAGCAACCTAATGAGCAGTTCTTC
TRBV5-1	TRBJ1-2	NA	16	NA	CASRLNPGVRENGYTF	TGCGCCAGCAGGTTAAACCCGGGGGTGAGGGAGAATGGCTACACCTTC
TRBV5-5	TRBJ2-7	NA	13	NA	CASSSAGTGIPYF	TGTGCCAGCAGCTCGGCAGGAACAGGGATCCCGTACTTC
TRBV28	TRBJ1-4	NA	14	NA	CASRTGRLWEKLFF	TGTGCCAGCAGGACGGGCAGGTTGTGGGAAAAACTGTTTTTT
TRBV2	TRBJ2-2	TRBD1	14	NA	CASRGTGGSGELFF	TGTGCCAGCAGAGGGACAGGGGGGTCCGGGGAGCTGTTTTTT
TRBV29-1	TRBJ2-7	TRBD1	12	NA	CSVEGQSYEQYF	TGCAGCGTTGAGGGACAGTCCTACGAGCAGTACTTC
TRBV5-1	TRBJ1-1	TRBD1	14	NA	CASSLPGGGTEAFF	TGCGCCAGCAGCTTGCCAGGGGGTGGCACTGAAGCTTTCTTT
TRBV5-5	TRBJ2-7	NA	12	once	CASSPNTYEQYF	TGTGCCAGCAGCCCCAACACCTACGAGCAGTACTTC
TRBV19	TRBJ2-7	TRBD1	16	NA	CASSPRHGTGGLEQYF	TGTGCCAGTAGTCCTCGGCACGGGACAGGGGGCCTCGAGCAGTACTTC
TRBV11-2	TRBJ2-2	NA	12	NA	CASSSGIWELFF	TGTGCCAGCAGCTCAGGGATTTGGGAGCTGTTTTTT
TRBV6-1	TRBJ2-3	TRBD2	14	many	CASGLAAIKDTQYF	TGTGCCAGCGGACTAGCGGCTATTAAAGATACGCAGTATTTT
TRBV29-1	TRBJ2-7	NA	14	NA	CSVQLGRVGYEQYF	TGCAGCGTCCAACTTGGCAGGGTGGGCTACGAGCAGTACTTC
TRBV6-1	TRBJ2-1	NA	15	NA	CASSVRDLEANEQFF	TGTGCCAGCAGTGTCCGGGACCTAGAGGCCAATGAGCAGTTCTTC
TRBV5-1	TRBJ2-5	NA	15	few	CASSFGVGKQETQYF	TGCGCCAGCAGCTTTGGGGTGGGAAAACAAGAGACCCAGTACTTC
TRBV2	TRBJ2-1	TRBD2	16	NA	CASRLLAGFTYNEQFF	TGTGCCAGCAGGCTACTAGCGGGATTTACCTACAATGAGCAGTTCTTC
TRBV5-1	TRBJ2-5	NA	13	NA	CASREGTQETQYF	TGCGCCAGCAGAGAGGGTACCCAAGAGACCCAGTACTTC
TRBV19	TRBJ2-3	NA	14	many	CASSLQGSTDTQYF	TGTGCCAGTAGTCTCCAGGGTAGCACAGATACGCAGTATTTT
TRBV10-2	TRBJ2-5	TRBD2	17	NA	CASSSRTSGSFGETQYF	TGCGCCAGCAGTTCACGGACTAGCGGGAGTTTCGGAGAGACCCAGTACTTC
TRBV10-3	TRBJ1-1	NA	15	NA	CAISPVQGAGTEAFF	TGTGCCATCAGTCCTGTTCAGGGAGCGGGCACTGAAGCTTTCTTT
TRBV2	TRBJ2-1	TRBD1	16	NA	CASSESPWTGIGEQFF	TGTGCCAGCAGTGAGAGCCCATGGACAGGGATCGGTGAGCAGTTCTTC